This TCR beta chain originates from a study of control samples from healthy donors and cancer patients. Some clones are missing from TCRdb's copy, which holds only in-frame ones; the method was immunoSEQ multiplex PCR. The sample holds roughly 100,000 clones, roughly 89% seen once. CDR1 and CDR2 (germline): SGDLS, YYNGEE. This CDR3 is 12 amino acids long. Trimming shortened V by 3 bases and J by 1 base, and 4 bases separated the two germline ends. V and J are TRBV9 and TRBJ1-1; D is ambiguous. The source of this sequence is a man aged 55 to 70 with lung cancer. Sequenced input: PBMCs. CDR3 sequence reads: CASSGKNTEAFF. In DNA form, the CDR3 reads TGTGCCAGCAGCGGTAAGAACACTGAAGCTTTCTTT.